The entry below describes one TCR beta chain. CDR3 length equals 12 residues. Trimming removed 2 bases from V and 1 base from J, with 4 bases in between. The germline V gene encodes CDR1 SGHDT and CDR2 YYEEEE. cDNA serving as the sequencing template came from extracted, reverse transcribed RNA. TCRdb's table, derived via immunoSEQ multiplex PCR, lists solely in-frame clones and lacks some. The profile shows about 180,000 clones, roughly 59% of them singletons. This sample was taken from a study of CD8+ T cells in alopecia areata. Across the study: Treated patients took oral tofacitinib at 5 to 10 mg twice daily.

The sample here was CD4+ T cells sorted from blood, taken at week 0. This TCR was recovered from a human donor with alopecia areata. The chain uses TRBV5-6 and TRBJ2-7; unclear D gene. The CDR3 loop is CASSFQSYEQYF. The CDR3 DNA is TGTGCCAGCAGCTTCCAGTCCTACGAGCAGTACTTC.